This T cell receptor (beta chain) came from a study of T cell responses to AZD1222 COVID-19 vaccine. Study-wide results and caveats: Donors skewed white British and female; clonal diversity was possibly underestimated. Receipt of two AZD1222 doses was followed by a rise in Spike-specific TCR breadth and depth. It was only after the peak T cell response that any repertoires were sampled.

Assay used: immunoSEQ multiplex PCR; TCRdb lists only in-frame clones, some missing. Here the sample spans 130,000 to 150,000 clones, approximately 90% being singletons. For this clone: The antigen is undetermined.

The CDR3 spans 14 residues. The J segment lost 1 base and the V segment lost 7 bases, leaving 6 bases of the junction unmatched. Germline lookup yields CDR1 SGHKS and CDR2 YYEKEE (reference sequence). This specimen was peripheral blood, taken on day 0 of MenACWY control vaccination. This clonotype was sampled from an adult in good health. This chain connects TRBV5-5 to TRBJ2-7; 9 bases fit TRBD1. DNA for the CDR3: TGTGCCAGCTTTACAGGGGGCATTTCCTACGAGCAGTACTTC. It codes for CASFTGGISYEQYF.